The clone carrying this T cell receptor beta chain has at least ten counts. Antigen unknown. This CDR3 spans 13 amino acids. V shed 7 bases and J 3 bases; nucleotides not matched to a gene: 5. This sample was taken from a study of early T cells in non-severe SARS-CoV-2 infection. Study-wide context: Chains were not paired, and sequencing was done on bulk RNA from unsorted whole blood.

Study outcomes and limitations: There was a bias toward anti-spike CD8 responses in VDJdb matching, which missed private and CD4 specificities.

cDNA molecules, individually, were tagged with unique molecular identifiers. MiXCR, applied by TCRdb to the 5' RACE reads, yields one record per CDR3 protein. Seen here are some 50,000 distinct CDR3 sequences, more than 9% observed once, and the top ten hold 4.5% to 5.5%. The sequenced material came from whole blood. V gene TRBV12-3 or TRBV12-4 combines with J gene TRBJ1-2; 7 bases align to TRBD1. This TCR was sampled from an adult who was a healthcare worker with PCR-confirmed SARS-CoV-2 infection or an uninfected control (not recorded which). CDR3 bases: TGTGCCAGCACTCGGGACAGCTACTATGGCTACACCTTC. Its translation: CASTRDSYYGYTF.